This TCR beta chain was identified during a study of T cell repertoires in cytomegalovirus infection. Turning to the study itself: Evidence of both CMV infection and a matching HLA type came from public TCR beta signatures. Findings and limits, study-wide: It was HLA-C-restricted CMV-specific TCR beta clonotypes that dominated the response ex vivo. Summed frequency of shared TCR beta families picked out CMV carriers who also had the relevant HLA.

Note on this clonotype: Its antigen remains unknown.

The CDR3 loop spans 15 amino acids. Germline CDR1 reads SEHNR; CDR2 reads FQNEAQ (reference sequence). Trimming shortened V by 3 bases and J by 2 bases, and 11 bases separated the two germline ends. One entry per CDR3 protein results from TCRdb running MiXCR on the reads. The data hold hundreds of thousands of distinct CDR3 sequences, with about a sixth observed a single time. The TCR comes from a human donor in good health (CMV status not recorded). Some clones in this sample may be carry-over from other donors' samples. The specimen sequenced was PBMCs. The chain employs TRBV7-9 and TRBJ1-3, with a weak D call TRBD1 (5 bases). The CDR3 reads CASSFRDSPGNTIYF. CDR3 bases: TGTGCCAGCAGCTTTCGAGACAGTCCTGGAAACACCATATATTTT.